Presented here are 27 T cell receptor beta chains from one specimen sequenced in a study of blood T cells in healthy people across ages. The use of a sample-barcoded 5' primer and a J-beta primer mix characterized a second PCR of roughly 6 to 11 cycles. One entry per CDR3 protein results from TCRdb running MiXCR on the 5' RACE reads. Of 630,000 or so distinct CDR3 sequences listed, about a third are singletons. The sequencing input was blood. The receptors originated from a woman of 80 years or more in good health.

This clonotype was found a few times. This chain links TRBV27 with TRBJ1-6; no clear D gene. Germline V gene lookup returns CDR1 MNHEY and CDR2 SMNVEV (reference sequence). This CDR3 region has 13 residues. V gave up 6 bases and J gave up 11 bases, with 14 bases separating them. The CDR3 is CASSTYRGTPLHF. CDR3 DNA: TGTGCCAGCAGCACATACAGAGGAACACCCCTCCACTTT.

The chain links TRBV6-5 to TRBJ1-2; 7 bases match TRBD1. CDR3 size: 16 residues. V lost 2 bases and J lost 4; bases outside the gene matches: 10. Germline CDR1 reads MNHEY; CDR2 reads SVGAGI. In DNA form, the CDR3 reads TGTGCCAGCAGTTACGGGGCGGGACAGCAATCCTATGGCTACACCTTC. It specifies CASSYGAGQQSYGYTF.

The sample holds many counts of this clonotype. This chain joins TRBV20-1 and TRBJ2-6; possibly TRBD1 for D (6 bases). The CDR3 extends over 15 amino acids. The germline V and J ends were trimmed by 2 bases and 2 bases, with 10 bases remaining between them. CDR1 is DFQATT, CDR2 SNEGSKA, per germline (reference sequence). CDR3 coding DNA: TGCAGTGCTAGACCTACAGGGACTGGGGCCAACGTCCTGACTTTC. It translates to CSARPTGTGANVLTF.

The CDR3 here is CSAGLAGRNEQFF. The CDR3 DNA follows: TGCAGCGCCGGACTAGCGGGAAGGAATGAGCAGTTCTTC. This chain links TRBV29-1 with TRBJ2-1, with TRBD2 matching over 12 bases. Germline V gene data show CDR1 as SQVTM and CDR2 as ANQGSEA. The CDR3 totals 13 residues. V lost 7 bases, J lost 7 bases, and 5 bases stayed unmatched.

With regard to this clonotype: A much larger clone lies one base from this, so it may be a read error. The V gene is TRBV29-1, the J gene TRBJ2-3, with 9 bases aligning to TRBD2. The trim removed 7 bases at V and 6 bases at J, leaving 17 bases unmatched. The CDR3 contains 16 residues. Germline V lookup: CDR1 SQVTM, CDR2 ANQGSEA. The CDR3 spells CSAGPGRGGAEDTQYF. CDR3 DNA: TGCAGCGCCGGCCCAGGTCGCGGGGGGGCCGAGGATACGCAGTATTTT.

This clonotype appeared a few times. V usage is TRBV20-1 and J usage is TRBJ1-6; possible D gene TRBD1, 5 bases. Germline V gene lookup returns CDR1 DFQATT and CDR2 SNEGSKA (reference sequence). V was cut by 0 bases and J by 7 bases, with 13 bases left in between. This CDR3 region has 15 residues. The CDR3 DNA sequence: TGCAGTGCTAGAGATCCGGGGGAGGTGAATTCACCCCTCCACTTT. As protein: CSARDPGEVNSPLHF.

The table lists this clonotype with many counts. The V gene is TRBV7-2, the J gene TRBJ2-4; 11 nucleotides agree with TRBD1. In germline, CDR1 is SGHTA, CDR2 FQGNSA. J was trimmed by 2 bases and V by 5 bases; bases with no gene match: 8. The CDR3 extends over 17 amino acids. This chain's CDR3 is CASSAGQGVETKNIQYF. The CDR3 region has the DNA TGTGCCAGCAGCGCGGGACAGGGGGTTGAGACCAAAAACATTCAGTACTTC.

The chain employs TRBV19 and TRBJ1-2; D might be TRBD1 (6 bases). This CDR3 has 15 residues. The ends were cut back, 5 bases at V and 4 bases at J, with 17 bases in the middle. CDR1 is LNHDA, CDR2 SQIVND, per germline (reference sequence). CDR3 coding DNA: TGTGCCAGTAGTGTTCCTCCGGGACAATCCTATGGCTACACCTTC. It translates to CASSVPPGQSYGYTF.

This clonotype was counted at least ten times. The chain links TRBV20-1 to TRBJ2-7; D gene uncertain. Deletions cut 5 bases from V and 1 base from J, with 15 bases between. The CDR3 runs to 14 residues. Germline V gene lookup returns CDR1 DFQATT and CDR2 SNEGSKA (reference sequence). CDR3 sequence (DNA): TGCAGTGCTCAAGACGTACTTGGGTCCTACGAGCAGTACTTC. Its translation is CSAQDVLGSYEQYF.

This clonotype was recorded many times. The chain links TRBV25-1 to TRBJ2-7; D tentatively reads TRBD1 or TRBD2 (6 bases each). The CDR3 covers 15 residues. Trimming pared 8 bases from V and 0 bases from J, leaving 17 bases between. Germline CDR1 is MGHDK and CDR2 is SYGVNS. The CDR3 protein is CASLIKRGDSYEQYF. CDR3 sequence (DNA): TGTGCCAGCCTAATCAAGAGGGGGGACTCCTACGAGCAGTACTTC.

This clonotype was counted between two and nine times. The rearrangement joins TRBV6-6 to TRBJ1-5; D remains unclear. The germline V and J ends were trimmed by 6 bases and 0 bases, with 15 bases remaining between them. The germline gives CDR1 MNHNY, CDR2 SVGAGI (reference sequence). The CDR3 spans 16 residues. CDR3 residues: CASRGVGTGSNQPQHF. CDR3 sequence (DNA): TGTGCCAGCAGGGGTGTGGGAACGGGTAGCAATCAGCCCCAGCATTTT.

This clonotype was recorded many times. The V gene is TRBV20-1, the J gene TRBJ2-5, with D unclear. CDR1 and CDR2 from the germline V gene are DFQATT and SNEGSKA (reference sequence). The CDR3 covers 13 residues. V lost 7 bases and J lost 4, with 16 bases in between. Here the CDR3 DNA reads TGCAGTGGGGAACGGACGATGGGAGAGACCCAGTACTTC. Protein sequence: CSGERTMGETQYF.

Of note for this clonotype: The junction does not match germline at one end; this may be a read error. The chain has TRBV12-3 or TRBV12-4 and TRBJ1-2; D is possibly TRBD1 (5 bases). The length of the CDR3 is 13 residues. For the CDR3, the DNA is TGTGCCAGCGGTTTGGTGGGGGTGCAGGGCTACACCTTC. The encoded protein is CASGLVGVQGYTF.

The chain has TRBV25-1 and TRBJ2-6; D is possibly TRBD2 (6 bases). The germline V gene has CDR1 MGHDK and CDR2 SYGVNS. This CDR3 has 17 amino acids. The V end lost 10 bases, the J end lost 0 bases, and 19 bases lay between the germline ends. The CDR3 nucleotides are TGTGCCATCGCCTGGGGGGTACCATTCTCTGGGGCCAACGTCCTGACTTTC. This encodes CAIAWGVPFSGANVLTF. Together with reference TRBV25-1 and TRBJ2-6, the CDR3 gives the full variable domain: EADIYQTPRYLVIGTGKKITLECSQTMGHDKMYWYQQDPGMELHLIHYSYGVNSTEKGDLSSESTVSRIRTEHFPLTLESARPSHTSQYLCAIAWGVPFSGANVLTFGAGSRLTVL.

This clonotype came up many times. V is TRBV20-1 and J is TRBJ2-4; 11 bases match TRBD2. CDR1 and CDR2 from the germline V gene are DFQATT and SNEGSKA (reference sequence). The CDR3 consists of 19 residues. The V segment lost 2 bases and the J segment 3 bases; nucleotides outside the gene matches: 15. The CDR3 loop is CSARSYSTPGLADKNIQYF. The CDR3 DNA reads TGCAGTGCTAGATCCTACTCAACTCCGGGACTAGCGGACAAAAACATTCAGTACTTC.

This clonotype was found a few times. This sequence joins TRBV7-2 and TRBJ1-5; 8 bases map to TRBD1. V shed 5 bases and J 7 bases; nucleotides not matched to a gene: 10. The CDR3 length is 15 residues. Per the germline V gene, CDR1 is SGHTA and CDR2 is FQGNSA. This CDR3 is CASSRTGQGWQPQHF. The CDR3 coding sequence is TGTGCCAGCAGCAGAACCGGACAGGGCTGGCAGCCCCAGCATTTT.

V gene TRBV7-2 combines with J gene TRBJ1-1; TRBD1 aligns across 8 bases. The CDR3 is 16 amino acids. Germline CDR1 is SGHTA and CDR2 is FQGNSA. J gave up 0 bases and V 5 bases, and 8 bases lay outside the gene matches. The CDR3 protein is CASSPFRGLMNTEAFF. The CDR3 region has the DNA TGTGCCAGCAGCCCGTTCAGGGGGCTAATGAACACTGAAGCTTTCTTT.

To note about this clonotype: Given a much more abundant clone one base away, this may be a read error. The J gene is TRBJ2-7, the V gene TRBV28; D unresolved. The length of the CDR3 is 13 residues. Per the germline V gene, CDR1 is MDHEN and CDR2 is SYDVKM. Deletions cut 6 bases from V and 7 bases from J, with 16 bases between. CDR3 in DNA: TGTGCCAGCAGGGCCCTCTCCTACAATGAGCAGTACTTC. As protein: CASRALSYNEQYF.

This clonotype was observed at least ten times. J is TRBJ1-2 and V is TRBV3-1; no definite D call. The CDR3 consists of 13 residues. Trimming removed 5 bases from V and 5 bases from J, with 12 bases in between. CDR1 LGHDT and CDR2 YNNKEL come from the germline V gene (reference sequence). CDR3 sequence (DNA): TGTGCCAGCAGCTCCTCAAGACTGTATGGCTACACCTTC. This sequence encodes CASSSSRLYGYTF.

This clonotype appeared many times. The CDR3 DNA follows: TGTGCCAGCAGTTCTCCTAGTTGGAATGAGCAGTTCTTC. This translates into CASSSPSWNEQFF. The gene calls are TRBV6-2 or TRBV6-3 and TRBJ2-1; no definite D call. From germline, CDR1 is MNHEY and CDR2 SVGEGT. V shed 4 bases and J shed 7 bases, with 11 bases lying between them. The CDR3 consists of 13 residues.

This chain uses TRBV6-6 with TRBJ2-1; D gene ambiguous. Germline V gene data show CDR1 as MNHNY and CDR2 as SVGAGI (reference sequence). V was cut by 6 bases and J by 6 bases, with 12 bases left in between. The CDR3 sequence is 13 residues long. CDR3 sequence reads: CASRPNIGNEQFF. The CDR3 coding sequence is TGTGCCAGCAGGCCAAACATCGGCAATGAGCAGTTCTTC.

This clonotype occurred a few times. The genes are TRBV4-1 and TRBJ2-7; 10 bases are a match to TRBD2. The V and J ends lost 4 bases and 7 bases, in that order; junction bases with no gene match: 10. Germline values: CDR1 MGHRA, CDR2 YSYEKL. This CDR3 comprises 15 residues. The CDR3 protein is CASSPGLAPLDEQYF. CDR3 in DNA: TGCGCCAGCAGCCCGGGACTAGCGCCTTTAGATGAGCAGTACTTC.

This clonotype was seen just once. This may come from a read error, since a much larger clone is one base off. The V and J genes are TRBV6-6 and TRBJ2-1; D may be TRBD1 or TRBD2 (5 bases each). With 6 bases removed from V and 1 base from J, the gap between germline ends came to 13 bases. CDR1 is MNHNY and CDR2 is SVGAGI in the germline V gene (reference sequence). The CDR3 totals 15 residues. CDR3 bases: TGTGCCAGCAGCCGGGACGCGCCTTCCTACAATGAGCAGTTCTTC. Translation: CASSRDAPSYNEQFF.

This rearrangement joins TRBV19 to TRBJ2-2, with 7 bases lining up with TRBD1. The length of the CDR3 is 14 residues. The V and J ends lost 9 bases and 0 bases, in that order; junction bases with no gene match: 4. Per the germline V gene, CDR1 is LNHDA and CDR2 is SQIVND (reference sequence). The CDR3 nucleotides are TGTGCCAGCCGACAGGGAACGAACACCGGGGAGCTGTTTTTT. As protein: CASRQGTNTGELFF.

V gene TRBV12-3 or TRBV12-4 combines with J gene TRBJ2-3, with 8 nucleotides matching TRBD2. V dropped 0 bases and J dropped 13; count of bases not matched to a gene: 12. CDR3 length: 15 amino acids. The CDR3 DNA follows: TGTGCCAGCAGTTTAGCTAGCGGGGCCACAGATGCGGAGTATTTT. Its protein product is CASSLASGATDAEYF.

This clonotype was picked up many times. The V gene is TRBV7-2, the J gene TRBJ2-1; tentatively, D is TRBD2 (7 bases). The CDR3 is 15 residues long. The V end was cut by 1 base, the J end by 9 bases, with 16 bases between. Germline V gene lookup returns CDR1 SGHTA and CDR2 FQGNSA. CDR3 loop: CASSLGGGRLSEQFF. The CDR3 coding sequence is TGTGCCAGCAGCTTAGGCGGGGGCCGCCTTTCTGAGCAGTTCTTC.

The chain recombines TRBV30 with TRBJ2-1; 11 bases agree with TRBD2. Germline-derived CDR1 and CDR2 are GTSNPN and SVGIG (reference sequence). The CDR3 covers 16 residues. The ends lost 2 bases at V and 9 bases at J; junction bases unmatched: 12. This CDR3 reads CAWSHNVAGGRGEQFF. In DNA form, the CDR3 reads TGTGCCTGGAGTCACAACGTAGCGGGGGGGCGGGGTGAGCAGTTCTTC.